This T cell receptor beta chain came from a study of control samples from healthy donors and cancer patients. Here immunoSEQ multiplex PCR was the method, and the copy in TCRdb shows in-frame clones only, minus some. The sample has 100,000 to 150,000 clones; around 90% are singletons. Germline-derived CDR1 and CDR2 are DFQATT and SNEGSKA (reference sequence). Trimming removed 3 bases at V and 0 bases at J, with 13 bases between. This CDR3 has 15 residues. The clonotype comes from a man aged 45-65 years in good health. Sequenced sample: blood. The chain links TRBV20-1 to TRBJ2-3; D may match TRBD1 or TRBD2 (6 bases each). The CDR3 region has the DNA TGCAGTGCTAGTCTCGGGGGCCTAAGCACAGATACGCAGTATTTT. This translates into CSASLGGLSTDTQYF.